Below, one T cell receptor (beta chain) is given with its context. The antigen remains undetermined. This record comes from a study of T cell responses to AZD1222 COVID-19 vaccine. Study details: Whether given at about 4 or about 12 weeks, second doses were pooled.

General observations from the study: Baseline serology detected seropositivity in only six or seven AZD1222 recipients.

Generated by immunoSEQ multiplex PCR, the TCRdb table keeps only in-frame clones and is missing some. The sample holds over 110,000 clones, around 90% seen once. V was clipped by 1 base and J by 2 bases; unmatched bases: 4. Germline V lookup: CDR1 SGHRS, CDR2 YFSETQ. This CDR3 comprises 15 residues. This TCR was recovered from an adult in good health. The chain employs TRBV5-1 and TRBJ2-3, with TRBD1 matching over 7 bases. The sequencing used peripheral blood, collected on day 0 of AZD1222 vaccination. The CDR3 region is CASSLQTGYTDTQYF. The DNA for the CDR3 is TGCGCCAGCAGCTTGCAGACAGGGTACACAGATACGCAGTATTTT.